A single sample gave rise to the 26 T cell receptor beta chains below, sequenced in a study of CD8 T cells in Susac syndrome (dated by TCRdb to the late 2010s). Library creation used the immunoSEQ multiplex PCR assay. RNA was extracted using the RNeasy kit, and roughly 0.45 to 1 microgram was reverse transcribed with random hexamers. Through fastp at Q25 and MiXCR, TCRdb rebuilt clones from the public reads, retaining in-frame beta chains. Records with the same CDR3 protein are collapsed into one entry carrying the most frequent genes and DNA. The sample profile shows 95,000 to 150,000 distinct CDR3 sequences; 96% of them were found once. The ten largest clonotypes hold about 0.13% of the sample. The sequenced sample was CD4+ T cells from PBMCs. The receptors were gathered from a human donor with Susac syndrome.

The J gene is TRBJ2-5, the V gene TRBV29-1; D might be TRBD1 (6 bases). The CDR3 covers 14 residues. V dropped 7 bases and J dropped 5 bases, with 20 bases sitting between them. Germline values: CDR1 SQVTM, CDR2 ANQGSEA. The CDR3 nucleotides are TGCAGCGCCCCCATCGTCCAGGGGAAGGAGACCCAGTACTTC. Its translation: CSAPIVQGKETQYF.

The rearrangement joins TRBV5-5 to TRBJ1-1; the D is unclear. Trimming removed 4 bases from V and 0 bases from J, with 7 bases in between. The germline V gene encodes CDR1 SGHKS and CDR2 YYEKEE (reference sequence). This CDR3 contains 13 residues. This CDR3 reads CASSPLLNTEAFF. CDR3 DNA sequence: TGTGCCAGCAGCCCCCTCTTGAACACTGAAGCTTTCTTT. The whole variable domain, remainder taken from reference TRBV5-5 and TRBJ1-1, is DAGVTQSPTHLIKTRGQQVTLRCSPISGHKSVSWYQQVLGQGPQFIFQYYEKEERGRGNFPDRFSARQFPNYSSELNVNALLLGDSALYLCASSPLLNTEAFFGQGTRLTVV.

The chain employs TRBV30 and TRBJ2-3, with a tentative D call TRBD2 (5 bases). The length of the CDR3 is 11 residues. The V and J ends lost 2 bases and 6 bases respectively, with 6 bases between them. CDR1 is GTSNPN and CDR2 is SVGIG in the germline V gene (reference sequence). The CDR3 nucleotides read TGTGCCTGGAGTTTAGCGGATACGCAGTATTTT. It codes for CAWSLADTQYF.

J is TRBJ2-5 and V is TRBV30; no clear D. In germline, CDR1 is GTSNPN, CDR2 SVGIG (reference sequence). Trimming shortened V by 1 base and J by 5 bases, and 8 bases separated the two germline ends. This CDR3 comprises 12 residues. CDR3 DNA: TGTGCCTGGAGTGACTCCGGGGAGACCCAGTACTTC. Its protein product is CAWSDSGETQYF.

This clonotype occurred once. This sequence joins TRBV19 and TRBJ2-1; 8 nucleotides align to TRBD2. The trim removed 6 bases at V and 6 bases at J, leaving 7 bases unmatched. Germline loops: CDR1 LNHDA, CDR2 SQIVND (reference sequence). The CDR3 is 14 amino acids. The DNA for the CDR3 is TGTGCCAGTAGCGGGAGGGCCTCATTCAATGAGCAGTTCTTC. It codes for CASSGRASFNEQFF.

The chain joins TRBV18 to TRBJ2-1; 7 bases fit TRBD2. CDR3 length equals 16 residues. V gave up 3 bases and J gave up 3 bases; unmatched junction bases: 8. Germline CDR1 reads KGHSH; CDR2 reads LQKENI. CDR3 coding DNA: TGTGCCAGCTCACCGGGTGGGACTAACTACTACAATGAGCAGTTCTTC. It yields the protein CASSPGGTNYYNEQFF.

The gene calls are TRBV6-4 and TRBJ1-5; D perhaps matches TRBD1 (5 bases). Looked up from germline, CDR1 is MRHNA and CDR2 is SNTAGT. The CDR3 is 14 amino acids. Trimming shortened V by 8 bases and J by 2 bases, and 13 bases separated the two germline ends. DNA for the CDR3: TGTGCCAGCGGGGGGAATCTCGGCAATCAGCCCCAGCATTTT. This translates into CASGGNLGNQPQHF.

The J gene is TRBJ1-5, the V gene TRBV5-1, with 7 bases lining up with TRBD1. The CDR3 is 14 amino acids. J gave up 9 bases and V 4 bases, and 10 bases lay outside the gene matches. CDR1 and CDR2 from the germline V gene are SGHRS and YFSETQ. In DNA form, the CDR3 reads TGCGCCAGCAGCCCTGGACAGGATTTGAGGCCCCAGCATTTT. It yields the protein CASSPGQDLRPQHF.

The chain links TRBV20-1 to TRBJ2-3; perhaps TRBD2 as D (6 bases). The germline gives CDR1 DFQATT, CDR2 SNEGSKA (reference sequence). The CDR3 has 12 residues. The V and J ends lost 6 bases and 9 bases respectively, with 16 bases between them. The CDR3 DNA reads TGCAGTGCAGACTCACGGGCGGGGACGCAGTATTTT. Amino acid sequence: CSADSRAGTQYF.

J is TRBJ2-3 and V is TRBV5-1; weak D call: TRBD2 (5 bases). V was shortened by 5 bases and J by 1 base, with 14 bases between the two germline ends. Germline CDR1 and CDR2: SGHRS and YFSETQ. The CDR3 length is 15 residues. CDR3 nucleotide sequence: TGCGCCAGCAGACGATGGATTAGCGGCACAGATACGCAGTATTTT. It translates to CASRRWISGTDTQYF. The variable domain in full, with the rest retrieved from reference TRBV5-1 and TRBJ2-3, is KAGVTQTPRYLIKTRGQQVTLSCSPISGHRSVSWYQQTPGQGLQFLFEYFSETQRNKGNFPGRFSGRQFSNSRSEMNVSTLELGDSALYLCASRRWISGTDTQYFGPGTRLTVL.

This chain uses TRBV7-2 with TRBJ1-4; perhaps TRBD1 as D (6 bases). The CDR3 is 14 amino acids. Germline-derived CDR1 and CDR2 are SGHTA and FQGNSA. The germline V and J ends were trimmed by 3 bases and 8 bases, with 13 bases remaining between them. CDR3: CASSFSGTTEKLFF. In DNA, the CDR3 is TGTGCCAGCAGCTTCTCCGGGACAACGGAAAAACTGTTTTTT.

The V gene is TRBV30, the J gene TRBJ1-2, with D possibly TRBD1 on 6 matching bases. V lost 3 bases and J lost 2, with 13 bases in between. In germline, CDR1 is GTSNPN, CDR2 SVGIG (reference sequence). The CDR3 is made up of 14 amino acids. CDR3 in DNA: TGTGCCTGGAGAGGTCAGCAGGGGAACTATGGCTACACCTTC. The encoded protein is CAWRGQQGNYGYTF. Looking up the rest from reference TRBV30 and TRBJ1-2 gives the full variable domain: SQTIHQWPATLVQPVGSPLSLECTVEGTSNPNLYWYRQAAGRGLQLLFYSVGIGQISSEVPQNLSASRPQDRQFILSSKKLLLSDSGFYLCAWRGQQGNYGYTFGSGTRLTVV.

The chain employs TRBV27 and TRBJ2-3; D might be TRBD2 (6 bases). V shed 5 bases and J shed 2 bases, with 14 bases lying between them. This CDR3 is 15 amino acids long. Germline-derived CDR1 and CDR2 are MNHEY and SMNVEV (reference sequence). The CDR3 loop is CASSADSRDTDTQYF. The CDR3 DNA is TGTGCCAGCAGTGCGGACTCGCGGGACACAGATACGCAGTATTTT.

The chain joins TRBV5-1 to TRBJ2-3; 7 bases match TRBD1. The germline V gene encodes CDR1 SGHRS and CDR2 YFSETQ. The V segment lost 3 bases and the J segment 1 base; nucleotides outside the gene matches: 8. The CDR3 is 16 residues long. The CDR3 sequence is CASSSTSGTGTDTQYF. The CDR3 DNA sequence: TGCGCCAGCAGCTCTACCTCCGGGACAGGCACAGATACGCAGTATTTT.

V usage is TRBV7-3 and J usage is TRBJ2-6; possibly TRBD2 for D (5 bases). Germline V gene lookup returns CDR1 SGHTA and CDR2 FQGTGA. The V and J ends lost 7 bases and 0 bases respectively, with 10 bases between them. The CDR3 loop spans 15 amino acids. CDR3 nucleotides: TGTGCCAGCACCACTGCGGGCTCTGGGGCCAACGTCCTGACTTTC. Translation gives CASTTAGSGANVLTF.

The CDR3 nucleotides read TGCAGTGCTAGGTGGCCTAGGGGACTAGCGGAGTACAATGAGCAGTTCTTC. Translated, it gives CSARWPRGLAEYNEQFF. This chain joins TRBV20-1 and TRBJ2-1; 11 positions agree with TRBD2. Germline CDR1 and CDR2: DFQATT and SNEGSKA (reference sequence). J gave up 4 bases and V 3 bases, and 11 bases lay outside the gene matches. The CDR3 is made up of 17 amino acids.

V and J are TRBV25-1 and TRBJ2-7; 7 nucleotides line up with TRBD1. The CDR3 consists of 12 residues. V shed 8 bases, J shed 4 bases, and the junction held 5 bases outside the gene matches. Germline V gene lookup returns CDR1 MGHDK and CDR2 SYGVNS. For the CDR3, the DNA is TGTGCCAGCGGGACAGAGCTGTACGAGCAGTACTTC. This translates into CASGTELYEQYF.

The rearrangement joins TRBV18 to TRBJ2-3; D perhaps matches TRBD2 (6 bases). The CDR3 contains 13 residues. The ends were cut back, 3 bases at V and 3 bases at J, with 7 bases in the middle. Per germline, CDR1 KGHSH and CDR2 LQKENI. In DNA, the CDR3 is TGTGCCAGCTCACCCGGGAGAACAGATACGCAGTATTTT. Translating gives CASSPGRTDTQYF.

The chain combines TRBV20-1 with TRBJ1-3; D gene ambiguous. In germline, CDR1 is DFQATT, CDR2 SNEGSKA (reference sequence). V lost 3 bases and J lost 4, with 16 bases in between. The CDR3 sequence is 15 residues long. The CDR3 loop reads CSASLVRPGGNTIYF. The DNA for the CDR3 is TGCAGTGCTAGCCTCGTCCGTCCTGGAGGAAACACCATATATTTT.

This chain connects TRBV20-1 to TRBJ2-6, with D possibly TRBD1 on 6 matching bases. The germline CDR1 and CDR2 sequences are DFQATT and SNEGSKA (reference sequence). V was clipped by 5 bases and J by 1 base, with 9 bases between them. The CDR3 is made up of 14 amino acids. CDR3 sequence (DNA): TGCAGTGCTCGAGGACAGTCTGGGGCCAACGTCCTGACTTTC. Its translation: CSARGQSGANVLTF.

The gene calls are TRBV12-3 or TRBV12-4 and TRBJ2-1, with 10 bases matching TRBD2. The CDR3 is 15 residues long. Trimming removed 1 base from V and 7 bases from J; junction bases left unmatched: 4. CDR3 nucleotides: TGTGCCAGCAGTTTAGATTCTAGCGGGAGTAATGAGCAGTTCTTC. This encodes CASSLDSSGSNEQFF.

This clonotype was counted a single time. The V gene is TRBV12-3 or TRBV12-4, the J gene TRBJ2-4; D perhaps matches TRBD2 (5 bases). V gave up 6 bases and J gave up 6 bases, with 9 bases separating them. The CDR3 loop spans 12 amino acids. Here the CDR3 DNA reads TGTGCCAGCAGGGCGGGCGGAAACATTCAGTACTTC. Translation: CASRAGGNIQYF.

This clonotype appeared a single time. The chain employs TRBV3-1 and TRBJ2-2; maybe TRBD2 (7 bases). Per the germline V gene, CDR1 is LGHDT and CDR2 is YNNKEL (reference sequence). The CDR3 is 17 residues long. The germline V and J ends were trimmed by 4 bases and 6 bases, with 21 bases remaining between them. Here the CDR3 DNA reads TGTGCCAGCAGCCGGGGGCTAGCGGATAAGTTGGCCGGGGAGCTGTTTTTT. Translated, it gives CASSRGLADKLAGELFF.

The V gene is TRBV6-5, the J gene TRBJ1-1; D not certain. The germline gives CDR1 MNHEY, CDR2 SVGAGI. The CDR3 consists of 13 residues. V was pared by 7 bases and J by 3 bases, with 12 bases between. The CDR3 sequence: CASIVPGHTEAFF. CDR3 DNA: TGTGCCAGCATCGTCCCGGGCCACACTGAAGCTTTCTTT.

The chain recombines TRBV5-1 with TRBJ2-1, with D hard to call. CDR3 length: 11 amino acids. Trimming removed 7 bases at V and 5 bases at J, with 7 bases between. In germline, CDR1 is SGHRS, CDR2 YFSETQ. The CDR3 region is CASGENNEQFF. The CDR3 bases are TGCGCCAGCGGCGAGAACAATGAGCAGTTCTTC. The complete variable domain, with remaining parts taken from reference TRBV5-1 and TRBJ2-1, reads KAGVTQTPRYLIKTRGQQVTLSCSPISGHRSVSWYQQTPGQGLQFLFEYFSETQRNKGNFPGRFSGRQFSNSRSEMNVSTLELGDSALYLCASGENNEQFFGPGTRLTVL.

This chain uses TRBV30 with TRBJ2-2, with unresolved D. V lost 3 bases and J 7 bases, leaving 9 bases between the germline ends. Germline V lookup: CDR1 GTSNPN, CDR2 SVGIG (reference sequence). This CDR3 contains 12 residues. DNA of the CDR3: TGTGCCTGGAGACCCATCCGCGGGGAGCTGTTTTTT. Its protein is CAWRPIRGELFF.